The 9 T cell receptor beta chains in this list originate from one sample, sequenced in a study of Ad26.COV2.S vaccination and SARS-CoV-2 variants. Method: immunoSEQ multiplex PCR; TCRdb's copy keeps in-frame clones and lacks some. The top ten clones hold roughly 3.1% of a sample with around 320,000 clones, roughly 84% of them seen once. Indicated treatment: around 19 received Ad26.COV2.S at low or high dose, single or two shots; five or six received placebo; per-sample allocation not given. At day 63 after the first vaccine or placebo injection, samples were drawn. Sequenced material: peripheral blood, taken in a trial of Ad26.COV2.S vaccine versus placebo. These receptors originate from a person between 18 and 59 years old who received the Ad26.COV2.S COVID-19 vaccine or a placebo.

The chain uses TRBV5-1 and TRBJ2-2; 12 positions agree with TRBD1. The V segment lost 4 bases and the J segment 4 bases; nucleotides outside the gene matches: 5. This CDR3 has 16 amino acids. CDR1 is SGHRS and CDR2 is YFSETQ in the germline V gene. DNA of the CDR3: TGCGCCAGCAGCGCGGGACAGGGGGCGGCCACCGGGGAGCTGTTTTTT. Translated, it gives CASSAGQGAATGELFF.

The genes are TRBV4-3 and TRBJ1-4; D unclear. This CDR3 contains 15 residues. V dropped 3 bases and J dropped 5 bases, with 13 bases sitting between them. CDR1 and CDR2 from the germline V gene are LGHNA and YSLEER. CDR3 amino acids: CASSHPTRTNEKLFF. The CDR3 region has the DNA TGCGCCAGCAGCCACCCGACAAGGACCAATGAAAAACTGTTTTTT.

The rearrangement links TRBV14 to TRBJ2-1; D is possibly TRBD2 (7 bases). The CDR3 consists of 15 residues. Per the germline V gene, CDR1 is SGHDN and CDR2 is FVKESK. V gave up 4 bases and J gave up 3 bases, with 13 bases separating them. CDR3 bases: TGTGCCAGCAGCCGACCGGGGGGCGGCTACAATGAGCAGTTCTTC. This sequence encodes CASSRPGGGYNEQFF.

This clone has a single count. The chain combines TRBV5-6 with TRBJ1-5; possibly TRBD1 for D (5 bases). Trimming shortened V by 3 bases and J by 4 bases, and 17 bases separated the two germline ends. This CDR3 contains 16 residues. Germline V gene data show CDR1 as SGHDT and CDR2 as YYEEEE. The CDR3: CASSYFGGDRNQPQHF. DNA of the CDR3: TGTGCCAGCAGCTACTTCGGGGGGGACCGAAATCAGCCCCAGCATTTT.

CDR3 residues: CASYTKDGNTIYF. Written as DNA, the CDR3 is TGTGCCAGCTATACCAAGGATGGAAACACCATATATTTT. The chain employs TRBV4-2 and TRBJ1-3, with D uncertain. The V gene's germline CDR1 is LGHNA and CDR2 YNFKEQ. This CDR3 is built from 13 residues. V lost 8 bases and J 3 bases, leaving 11 bases between the germline ends.

The chain uses TRBV29-1 and TRBJ1-1; the D gene is possibly TRBD1 (5 bases). V shed 4 bases and J shed 1 base, with 10 bases lying between them. CDR1 is SQVTM, CDR2 ANQGSEA, per germline. The CDR3 consists of 13 residues. The CDR3 sequence is CSVGSGTNTEAFF. The DNA of the CDR3 is TGCAGCGTTGGTTCAGGGACGAACACTGAAGCTTTCTTT.

The chain couples TRBV7-2 to TRBJ2-5, with 8 bases matching TRBD2. The length of the CDR3 is 15 residues. CDR1 is SGHTA and CDR2 is FQGNSA in the germline V gene. Unmatched junction bases numbered 2, after V lost 1 base and J lost 1 base. The CDR3 region has the DNA TGTGCCAGCAGCTTAGGGAGCGGGGGCCAAGAGACCCAGTACTTC. It specifies CASSLGSGGQETQYF.

The gene calls are TRBV7-3 and TRBJ1-1, with a tentative D call TRBD1 (6 bases). This CDR3 is 14 amino acids long. Trimming removed 5 bases at V and 0 bases at J, with 10 bases between. Germline lookup yields CDR1 SGHTA and CDR2 FQGTGA. This CDR3 reads CASSRGGMNTEAFF. In DNA form, the CDR3 reads TGTGCCAGCAGCAGAGGGGGGATGAACACTGAAGCTTTCTTT.

This clone was seen a handful of times. The chain combines TRBV3-1 (or the pseudogene TRBV3-2) with TRBJ1-4; D remains ambiguous. Germline lookup yields CDR1 LGHDT and CDR2 YNNKEL (reference sequence). CDR3 size: 16 residues. V was shortened by 1 base and J by 6 bases, with 15 bases between the two germline ends. CDR3 protein: CASSQAAEGSDEKLFF. The DNA for the CDR3 is TGTGCCAGCAGCCAAGCGGCAGAGGGTAGCGATGAAAAACTGTTTTTT.